This T cell receptor (beta chain) was sequenced during a study of CD4 and CD8 cells across lung adenocarcinoma regions. This CDR3 has 15 residues. Germline CDR1 is MRHNA and CDR2 is SNTAGT. Trimming stripped 11 bases from V and 0 bases from J, with 19 bases between. Donors had localized lung adenocarcinoma, a non-small cell lung cancer. TCRdb ran MiXCR on the PCR reads and lists one entry per CDR3 protein. The repertoire holds some 20,000 distinct CDR3 sequences, with around 46% as singletons. This TCR derives from a male donor with lung adenocarcinoma. The CD4 and CD8 labels of this study may be unreliable. Material: CD4+ T cells from the margin of a lung tumor. The chain uses TRBV6-4 and TRBJ2-5; perhaps D is TRBD1 or TRBD2 (6 bases each). In DNA, the CDR3 is TGTGCCGGGGGTGACGGGGGCCGTGACCAAGAGACCCAGTACTTC. Its translation: CAGGDGGRDQETQYF.